The 2 T cell receptor beta chains in this list originate from one sample, sequenced in a study of T-cell reconstitution after alpha-beta-depleted transplantation in children. Molecular barcoding with unique molecular identifiers was used for the TCRbeta library. TCRdb re-called the PCR reads through MiXCR, storing one row per CDR3 protein. The data show about 98,000 distinct CDR3 sequences, about a quarter seen once. The sample here was PBMCs, taken before TCRalphabeta/CD19-depleted stem cell transplant. These receptor sequences come from a boy aged 2-9 years with acute lymphoblastic leukemia, due to receive a stem cell transplant.

This clonotype has just a few counts. The rearrangement uses TRBV28 and TRBJ2-5, with 14 bases lining up with TRBD2. This CDR3 spans 18 amino acids. Germline-derived CDR1 and CDR2 are MDHEN and SYDVKM. V dropped 4 bases and J dropped 5; count of bases not matched to a gene: 12. The CDR3 loop is CASSSARLAGGPLETQYF. The CDR3 DNA sequence: TGTGCCAGCAGTTCCGCCAGACTAGCGGGAGGGCCTCTTGAGACCCAGTACTTC.

This clonotype was recorded once. The chain carries TRBV12-3 or TRBV12-4 and TRBJ2-2; the D is unclear. The CDR3 covers 15 residues. V lost 4 bases to trimming and J lost 7 bases, with 16 bases between them. CDR3 amino acids: CASSSRQKGGGELFF. CDR3 nucleotide sequence: TGTGCCAGCAGTTCGAGGCAAAAGGGCGGCGGGGAGCTGTTTTTT.